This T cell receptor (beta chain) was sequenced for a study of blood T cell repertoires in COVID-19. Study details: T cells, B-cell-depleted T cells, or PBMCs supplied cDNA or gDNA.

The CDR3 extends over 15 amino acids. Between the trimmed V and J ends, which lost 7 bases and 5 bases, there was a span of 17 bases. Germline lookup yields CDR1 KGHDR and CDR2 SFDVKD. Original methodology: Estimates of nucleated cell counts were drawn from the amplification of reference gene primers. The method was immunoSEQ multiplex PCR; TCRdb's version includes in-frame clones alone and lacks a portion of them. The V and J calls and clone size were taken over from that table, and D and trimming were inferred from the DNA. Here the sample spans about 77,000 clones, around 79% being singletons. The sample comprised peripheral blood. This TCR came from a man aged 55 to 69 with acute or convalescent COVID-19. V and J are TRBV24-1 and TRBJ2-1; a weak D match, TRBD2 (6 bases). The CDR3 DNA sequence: TGTGCCACCAGGGGCCAGTGGGGGGAAGACAATGAGCAGTTCTTC. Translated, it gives CATRGQWGEDNEQFF.